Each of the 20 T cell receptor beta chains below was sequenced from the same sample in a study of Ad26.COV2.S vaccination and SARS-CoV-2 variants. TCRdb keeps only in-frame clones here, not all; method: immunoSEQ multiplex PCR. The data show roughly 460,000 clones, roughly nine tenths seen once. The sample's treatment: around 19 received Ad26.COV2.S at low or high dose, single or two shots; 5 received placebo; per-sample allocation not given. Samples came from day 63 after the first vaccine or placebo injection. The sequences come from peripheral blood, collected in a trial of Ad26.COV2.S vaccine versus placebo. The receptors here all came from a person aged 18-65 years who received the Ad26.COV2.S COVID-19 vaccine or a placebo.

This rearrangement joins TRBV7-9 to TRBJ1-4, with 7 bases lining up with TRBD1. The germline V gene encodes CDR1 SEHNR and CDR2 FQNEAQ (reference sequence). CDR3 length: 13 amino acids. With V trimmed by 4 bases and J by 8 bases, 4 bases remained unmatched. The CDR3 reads CASSSTGSEKLFF. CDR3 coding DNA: TGTGCCAGCAGCTCGACAGGGAGCGAAAAACTGTTTTTT.

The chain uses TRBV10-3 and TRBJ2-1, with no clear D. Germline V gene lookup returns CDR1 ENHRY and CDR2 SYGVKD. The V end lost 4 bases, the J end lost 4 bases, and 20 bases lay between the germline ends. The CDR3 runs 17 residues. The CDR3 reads CAISGKSLSISYNEQFF. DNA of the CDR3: TGTGCCATCAGTGGTAAGAGCCTTTCAATTAGTTACAATGAGCAGTTCTTC.

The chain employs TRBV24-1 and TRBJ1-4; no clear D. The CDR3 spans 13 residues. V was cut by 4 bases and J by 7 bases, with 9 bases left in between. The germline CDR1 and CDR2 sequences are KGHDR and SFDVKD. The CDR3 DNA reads TGTGCCACCAGTGACTCCCGGACTGAAAAACTGTTTTTT. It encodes CATSDSRTEKLFF.

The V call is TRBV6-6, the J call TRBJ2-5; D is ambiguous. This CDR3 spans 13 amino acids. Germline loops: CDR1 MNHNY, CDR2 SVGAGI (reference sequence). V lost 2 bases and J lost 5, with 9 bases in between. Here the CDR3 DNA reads TGTGCCAGCAGTTACCTTAGTCGGGAGACCCAGTACTTC. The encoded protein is CASSYLSRETQYF.

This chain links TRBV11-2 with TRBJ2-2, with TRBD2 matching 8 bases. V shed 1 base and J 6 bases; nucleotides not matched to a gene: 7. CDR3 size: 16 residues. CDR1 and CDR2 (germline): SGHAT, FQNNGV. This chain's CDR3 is CASSLAAGGASGELFF. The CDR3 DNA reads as TGTGCCAGCAGCTTAGCGGCCGGGGGGGCCTCCGGGGAGCTGTTTTTT.

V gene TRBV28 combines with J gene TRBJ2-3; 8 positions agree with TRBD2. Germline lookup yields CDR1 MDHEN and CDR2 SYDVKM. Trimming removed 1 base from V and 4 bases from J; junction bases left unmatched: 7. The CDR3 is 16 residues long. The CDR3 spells CASSLSGGGQADTQYF. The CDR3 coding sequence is TGTGCCAGCAGTTTATCCGGGGGGGGTCAGGCAGATACGCAGTATTTT. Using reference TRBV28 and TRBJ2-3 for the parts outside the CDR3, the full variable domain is DVKVTQSSRYLVKRTGEKVFLECVQDMDHENMFWYRQDPGLGLRLIYFSYDVKMKEKGDIPEGYSVSREKKERFSLILESASTNQTSMYLCASSLSGGGQADTQYFGPGTRLTVL.

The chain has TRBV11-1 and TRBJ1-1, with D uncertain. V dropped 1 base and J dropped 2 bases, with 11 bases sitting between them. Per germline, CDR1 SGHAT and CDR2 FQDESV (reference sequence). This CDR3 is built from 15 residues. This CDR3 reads CASSLEGSLNTEAFF. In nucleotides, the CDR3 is TGTGCCAGCAGCTTAGAAGGGAGTTTAAACACTGAAGCTTTCTTT.

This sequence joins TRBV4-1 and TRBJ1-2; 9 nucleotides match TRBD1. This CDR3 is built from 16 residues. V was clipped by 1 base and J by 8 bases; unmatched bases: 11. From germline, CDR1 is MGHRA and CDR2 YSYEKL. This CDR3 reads CASSQGLWTGARGYTF. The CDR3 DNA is TGCGCCAGCAGCCAAGGTTTATGGACAGGGGCTCGAGGCTACACCTTC.

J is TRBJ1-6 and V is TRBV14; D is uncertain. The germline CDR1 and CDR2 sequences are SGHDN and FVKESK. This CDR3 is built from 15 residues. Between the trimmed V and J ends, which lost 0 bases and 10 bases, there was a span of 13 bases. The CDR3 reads CASSQDRGVGSPLHF. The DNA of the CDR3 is TGTGCCAGCAGCCAAGATCGCGGGGTTGGGTCACCCCTCCACTTT.

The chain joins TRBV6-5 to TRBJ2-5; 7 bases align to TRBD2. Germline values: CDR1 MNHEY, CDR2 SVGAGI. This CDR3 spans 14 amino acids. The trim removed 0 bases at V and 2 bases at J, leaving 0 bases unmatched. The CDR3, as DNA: TGTGCCAGCAGTTACTCGGGGGGGCAAGAGACCCAGTACTTC. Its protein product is CASSYSGGQETQYF.

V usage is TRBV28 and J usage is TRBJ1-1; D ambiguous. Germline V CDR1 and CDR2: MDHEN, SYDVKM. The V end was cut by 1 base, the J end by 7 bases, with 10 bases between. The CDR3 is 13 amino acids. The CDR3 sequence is CASSLFGQLEAFF. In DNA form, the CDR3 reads TGTGCCAGCAGTTTATTCGGCCAGCTTGAAGCTTTCTTT.

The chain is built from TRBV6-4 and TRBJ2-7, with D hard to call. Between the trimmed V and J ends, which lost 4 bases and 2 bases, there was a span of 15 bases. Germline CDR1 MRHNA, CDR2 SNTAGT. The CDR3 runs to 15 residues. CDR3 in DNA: TGTGCCAGCAGTGCCGGGTCTGAGACCCCCTACGAGCAGTACTTC. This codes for CASSAGSETPYEQYF.

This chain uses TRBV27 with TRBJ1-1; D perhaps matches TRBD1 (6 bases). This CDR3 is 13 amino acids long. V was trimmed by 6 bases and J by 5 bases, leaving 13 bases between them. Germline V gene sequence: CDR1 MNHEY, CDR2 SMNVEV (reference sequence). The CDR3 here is CASSVRGRTEAFF. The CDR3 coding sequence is TGTGCCAGCAGCGTCAGGGGTCGGACTGAAGCTTTCTTT.

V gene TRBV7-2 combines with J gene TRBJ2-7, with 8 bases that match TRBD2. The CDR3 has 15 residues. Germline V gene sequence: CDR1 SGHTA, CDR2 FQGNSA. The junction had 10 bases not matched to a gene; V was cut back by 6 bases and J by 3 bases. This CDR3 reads CASRISGTSVYEQYF. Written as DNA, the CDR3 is TGTGCCAGCAGAATCTCCGGGACTAGTGTCTACGAGCAGTACTTC.

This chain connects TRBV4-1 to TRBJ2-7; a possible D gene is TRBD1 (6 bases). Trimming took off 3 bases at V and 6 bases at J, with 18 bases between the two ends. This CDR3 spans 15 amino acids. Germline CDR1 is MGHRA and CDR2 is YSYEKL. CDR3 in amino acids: CASSQSDRLTGEQYF. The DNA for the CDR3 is TGCGCCAGCAGCCAGTCAGACAGGCTTACCGGCGAGCAGTACTTC.

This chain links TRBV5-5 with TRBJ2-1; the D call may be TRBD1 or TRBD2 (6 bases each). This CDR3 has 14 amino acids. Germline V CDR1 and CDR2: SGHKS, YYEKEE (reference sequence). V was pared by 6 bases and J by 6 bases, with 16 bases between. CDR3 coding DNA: TGTGCCAGCACCTTCTGGGGGGCGCGCAATGAGCAGTTCTTC. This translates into CASTFWGARNEQFF.

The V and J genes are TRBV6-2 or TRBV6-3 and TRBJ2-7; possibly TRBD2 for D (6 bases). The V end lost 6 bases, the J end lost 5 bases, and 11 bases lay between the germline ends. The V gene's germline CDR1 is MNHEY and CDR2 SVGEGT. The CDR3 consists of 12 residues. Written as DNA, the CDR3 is TGTGCCAGCAGCGCGGGGACCAACGAGCAGTACTTC. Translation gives CASSAGTNEQYF.

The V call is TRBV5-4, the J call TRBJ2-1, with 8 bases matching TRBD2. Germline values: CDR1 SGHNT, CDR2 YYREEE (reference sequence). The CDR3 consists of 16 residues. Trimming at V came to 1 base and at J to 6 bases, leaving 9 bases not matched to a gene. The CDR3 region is CASSLFLRGGGNEQFF. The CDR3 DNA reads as TGTGCCAGCAGCTTGTTTTTACGGGGGGGCGGCAATGAGCAGTTCTTC.

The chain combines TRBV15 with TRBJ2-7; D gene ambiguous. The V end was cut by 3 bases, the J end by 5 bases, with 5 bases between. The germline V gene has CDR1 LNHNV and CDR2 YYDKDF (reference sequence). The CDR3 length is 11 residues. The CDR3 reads CATSSYDEQYF. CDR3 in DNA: TGTGCCACCAGCAGTTATGACGAGCAGTACTTC.

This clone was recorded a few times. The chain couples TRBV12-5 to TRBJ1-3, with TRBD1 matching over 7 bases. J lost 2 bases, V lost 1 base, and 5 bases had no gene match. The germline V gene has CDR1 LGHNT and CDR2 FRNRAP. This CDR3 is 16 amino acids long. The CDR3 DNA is TGTGCTAGTGGTTTGGATACAGGGGTGACTGGAAACACCATATATTTT. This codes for CASGLDTGVTGNTIYF.